One T cell receptor beta chain is described in this entry. This sample was taken from a study of shared clonotypes between healthy human individuals. A CD45RA-negative memory subset and a CD45RA+ naive subset were separated from the CD4+ cells. Measured with immunoSEQ multiplex PCR; TCRdb has only the in-frame clones, and not every one. The sample lists almost 750,000 clones; 72% were seen once. J was trimmed by 5 bases and V by 0 bases; bases with no gene match: 3. Germline lookup yields CDR1 SGHDT and CDR2 YYEEEE. The CDR3 consists of 15 residues. The chain joins TRBV5-6 to TRBJ2-1, with 9 bases lining up with TRBD2. What was sequenced was memory CD4+ T cells sorted from blood. Subset in this sample: CD45RA-negative fraction. This sequence originates from a woman aged 25 to 39 in good health. The CDR3 loop is CASSLALAGDNEQFF. The CDR3 nucleotides read TGTGCCAGCAGCTTGGCGTTAGCGGGGGACAATGAGCAGTTCTTC.